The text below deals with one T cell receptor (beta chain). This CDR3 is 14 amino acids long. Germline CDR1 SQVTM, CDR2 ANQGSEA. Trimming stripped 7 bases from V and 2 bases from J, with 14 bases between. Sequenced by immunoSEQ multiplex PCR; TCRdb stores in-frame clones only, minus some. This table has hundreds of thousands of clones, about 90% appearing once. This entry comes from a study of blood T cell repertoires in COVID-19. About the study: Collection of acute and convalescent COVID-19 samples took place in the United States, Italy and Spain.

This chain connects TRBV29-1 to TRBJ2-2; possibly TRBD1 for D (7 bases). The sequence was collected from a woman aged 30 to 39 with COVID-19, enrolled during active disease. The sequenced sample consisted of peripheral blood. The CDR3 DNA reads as TGCAGCGGCCAGGGGGGAACAAACACCGGGGAGCTGTTTTTT. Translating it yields CSGQGGTNTGELFF.